This T cell receptor beta chain came from a study of cytomegalovirus exposure and HLA in healthy donors. This clone has just one count. PCR employed 60 Vbeta and 13 Jbeta primers. Using immunoSEQ multiplex PCR, the repertoire was profiled, and TCRdb retains in-frame clones only, with some absent. The top ten clones hold about 1.8% of a sample with 130,000 or so clones, about three fifths of them seen once. This receptor was taken from a male donor in good health and CMV-seronegative. The source material was PBMCs.

CDR3 DNA: TGCGCCAGCAGCCATATGACAGGGTATAATGAAAAACTGTTTTTT. This translates into CASSHMTGYNEKLFF. The J gene is TRBJ1-4, the V gene TRBV4-1; 7 nucleotides align to TRBD1. The CDR3 is made up of 15 amino acids. Losses at the gene ends were 3 bases for V and 4 bases for J; bases not matched to a gene: 5. Germline loops: CDR1 MGHRA, CDR2 YSYEKL.